Included here is one T cell receptor (beta chain) sequence, with context. This clone came up once. Its antigen remains unidentified. No much larger clone is present one base from it, and per-base qualities are unavailable. From cysteine to phenylalanine, the CDR3 is 12 amino acids long. The sequence is cut down to CDR3 DNA, 36 bases in frame from base 1. V is clipped by 3 bases and J by 0 bases, and the sequence between their germline boundaries is 5 bases long. CDR1 and CDR2, looked up from the germline V gene (reference sequence), are DFQATT and SNEGSKA. In light of the paper, this sample's time point label describes: baseline before first vaccination. Samples from vaccinated people were obtained from the UK trials COV001 and COV002, which included a single-blind randomized controlled phase 2/3 trial of AZD1222 (ChAdOx1 nCoV-19) in healthy adults. For TCRbeta chain sequencing, PBMC samples were collected from trial participants at day 0 and at day 28 after the second dose.

The data derive from a study of T cell responses to AZD1222 COVID-19 vaccine (dated by TCRdb to about 2021). As for the study more broadly: Because spike-specific TCR depth and breadth did not differ between the two schedules, AZD1222 recipients who got a second dose at roughly 4 weeks were pooled with those who got a second dose at roughly 12 weeks. TCR sequencing was performed for 230 to 250 trial participants, of whom about 200 were given two doses of AZD1222 and around 25 were given two doses of MenACWY control vaccine. Trial participants were enrolled by age into 18-55, 56-69 and 70-plus year subgroups, with around 150, 28 and 57 TCR-sequenced participants respectively. The investigation overall reported the following: In the small 56-69-year group, the increase in depth fell short of significance, most likely because of low power. Because no day 14 peak-response samples were available, the repertoires could be characterized only after the peak T cell response. Most participants were white British and females outnumbered males, and the authors suggested that clonal diversity may have been underestimated. After two AZD1222 doses, both the breadth and the depth of spike-specific TCRs were significantly higher than at day 0 and than in MenACWY recipients. Conclusions about previously exposed vaccinees are limited because only five or six AZD1222 recipients were SARS-CoV-2 seropositive at baseline. Vaccine-associated CD4 TCRs spanned the whole spike protein, with dominant responses in regions 160-218 and 743-854. Epitopes outside the regions mutated in the B.1.351 and B.1.1.7 variants were reportedly recognized by nearly half of the unique spike-specific TCRs.

The CDR3 regions of human TCRbeta chains were subjected to immunosequencing. Processing in the source paper ran as follows. Repertoire TCRs were checked for matches against a reference library of SARS-CoV-2-specific TCRs that had been generated using the MIRA antigen-specificity platform. Breadth meant the fraction of unique TCRs that were SARS-CoV-2-associated, whereas depth meant the fraction of total T cells that were SARS-CoV-2-associated. Using the MIRA data, each spike-specific TCR was assigned both to the spike region to which the TCR was reactive and to a CD4 or CD8 class. Log10-transformed breadth and depth values were compared by one-way ANOVA with Sidak's multiple comparisons tests. The source is immuneACCESS, and TCRdb retained only in-frame sequences with V and J called. Part of the clones is not carried over; for the studies checked, unresolved V genes explain less than half of this, and the remainder is unexplained. V and J calls and clone size follow that table, whereas D and trimming were derived from the DNA. This sample comprises 100,000 or so clones, nearly 90% of them detected only once. The ten most abundant clones make up around 3.1% of the sample.

The rearranged segments are TRBV20-1 and TRBJ1-1, with an unclear D gene assignment. This sequence was found in an adult in good health. Material: peripheral blood, obtained on day 0 of AZD1222 vaccination. The CDR3 amino acid sequence is: CSASVMNTEAFF. The DNA sequence reads TGCAGTGCTAGTGTGATGAACACTGAAGCTTTCTTT.